This T cell receptor beta chain comes out of a study of shared clonotypes between healthy human individuals. Study findings and constraints: Naive subsets usually exceeded memory subsets in estimated richness. With few donors, the genetic and exposure-history diversity represented was limited.

Germline CDR1 WSHSY, CDR2 SAAADI. The CDR3 consists of 15 residues. V lost 1 base, J lost 5 bases, and 12 bases lay in between. As for this clone: Antigen: not known.

The deep-level immunoSEQ assay was used. Per sorted-subset replicate PCR, input was around 220 ng DNA, representing around 28,000 T cell genomes. Using immunoSEQ multiplex PCR, the repertoire was profiled, and TCRdb retains in-frame clones only, with some absent. The sample lists over a million clones, roughly 96% seen once, with over 1% in the top ten. Sequences were obtained from naive CD4+ T cells sorted from blood. Subset denoted: CD45RA+ positively selected. The rearrangement joins TRBV10-2 to TRBJ1-5; D not certain. The TCR sequence derives from a man between 25 and 39 years old in good health. This chain's CDR3 is CASSEFEGWYQPQHF. The CDR3 bases are TGCGCCAGCAGTGAGTTCGAGGGATGGTATCAGCCCCAGCATTTT.